This is a list of T cell receptor beta chains from one sample in a study of PD-1 blockade in classical Hodgkin lymphoma. Sequencing used immunoSEQ multiplex PCR; TCRdb keeps in-frame clones, though not all of them. Among around 65,000 clones listed, 80% to 90% were seen once. Sample: peripheral blood mononuclear cells (PBMCs), taken at baseline. The receptors derive from a human donor with classical Hodgkin lymphoma. The CDR3 runs from the conserved cysteine through the conserved F or W. The D gene is left open where the match is weak. Not all rows give a size; the values are once, few, many and, for expanded clones, a class.

TRBV5-5,TRBJ1-1,NA,NA,TGTGCCAGCAGCTTGCTCAGCCTCCTGGCCACTGAAGCTTTCTTT,CASSLLSLLATEAFF
TRBV5-1,TRBJ1-4,once,TRBD1,TGCGCCAGCAGCATTATTGGGACAGGGGATGAAAAACTGTTTTTT,CASSIIGTGDEKLFF
TRBV5-1,TRBJ2-7,NA,NA,TGCGCCAGCACCGGTGAGGTGGCCTACGAGCAGTACTTC,CASTGEVAYEQYF
TRBV7-9,TRBJ1-4,NA,NA,TGTGCCAGCAGGAAATCGGGGATTAGTGAAAAACTGTTTTTT,CASRKSGISEKLFF
TRBV5-6,TRBJ2-7,NA,NA,TGTGCCAGCAGCTTCCGATCAGGGCCCTACGAGCAGTACTTC,CASSFRSGPYEQYF
TRBV7-9,TRBJ2-5,NA,NA,TGTGCCAGCAGCCTTAGACCTGGGACAACAGAAGGGACCCAGTACTTC,CASSLRPGTTEGTQYF
TRBV5-1,TRBJ1-1,NA,NA,TGCGCCAGCAGCCGAGACCGGGCCCCTAGGAGTGAAGCTTTCTTT,CASSRDRAPRSEAFF
TRBV28,TRBJ1-2,NA,NA,TGTGCCAGCAGTTTAACCGACGGGTTGGGCTACACCTTC,CASSLTDGLGYTF
TRBV4-2,TRBJ1-6,few,TRBD1,TGTGCCAGCAGCCAAGATTCAGGGGGCGTTTCACCCCTCCACTTT,CASSQDSGGVSPLHF
TRBV15,TRBJ1-4,once,TRBD1,TGTGCCACCAGCAGAGAACACAGGGGAGGAGATGAAAAACTGTTTTTT,CATSREHRGGDEKLFF